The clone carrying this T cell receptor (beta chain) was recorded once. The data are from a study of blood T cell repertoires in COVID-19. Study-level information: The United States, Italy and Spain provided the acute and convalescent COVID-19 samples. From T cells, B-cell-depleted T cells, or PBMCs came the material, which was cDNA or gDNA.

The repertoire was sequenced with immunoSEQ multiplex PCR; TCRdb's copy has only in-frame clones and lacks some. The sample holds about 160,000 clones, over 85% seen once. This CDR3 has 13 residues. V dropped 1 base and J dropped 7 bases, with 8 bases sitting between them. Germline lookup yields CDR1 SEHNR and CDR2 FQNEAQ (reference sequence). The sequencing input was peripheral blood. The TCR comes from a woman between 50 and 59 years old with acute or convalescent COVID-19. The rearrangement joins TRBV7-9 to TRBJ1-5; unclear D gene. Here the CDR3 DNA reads TGTGCCAGCAGCTTAGAGGTCGGGCAGCCCCAGCATTTT. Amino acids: CASSLEVGQPQHF.